A selection of T cell receptor beta chains follows, all from one sample in a study of T cells in Graves' hyperthyroidism and ophthalmopathy. MiXCR, run by TCRdb on the multiplex PCR reads, gives a single entry per CDR3 protein. The data hold 500,000 to 750,000 distinct CDR3 sequences, with 15% to 19% observed a single time. The specimen sequenced was blood. The receptors derive from a woman in her twenties or thirties with Graves' hyperthyroidism. The CDR3 runs from the conserved cysteine through the conserved F or W. The D gene is left open where the match is weak. Only part of the rows carry a size: once, few, many, or a class if the clone is expanded.

clone size,J gene,V gene,D gene,CDR3 protein,CDR3 DNA
many,TRBJ2-3,TRBV28,NA,CASSSYPRYTSSDTQYF,TGTGCCAGCAGTTCTTACCCTCGTTACACCTCCTCAGATACGCAGTATTTT
few,TRBJ1-1,TRBV7-9,NA,CASSQVGRGSKLNTEAFF,TGTGCCAGCAGCCAAGTTGGGAGGGGCAGCAAATTGAACACTGAAGCTTTCTTT
many,TRBJ2-7,TRBV7-9,NA,CASSLGAIYYEQYF,TGTGCCAGCAGCTTAGGAGCCATATACTACGAGCAGTACTTC
few,TRBJ1-5,TRBV15,NA,CATSTRSGISNQPQHF,TGTGCCACCAGCACCCGTTCGGGGATCAGCAATCAGCCCCAGCATTTT
NA,TRBJ2-3,TRBV4-3,NA,CTSSRGVGWTDTQYF,TGCACCAGCAGCCGCGGGGTGGGGTGGACAGATACGCAGTATTTT
many,TRBJ2-5,TRBV7-9,TRBD2,CASSGTGLAGQETQYF,TGTGCCAGCAGCGGCACGGGACTAGCGGGGCAAGAGACCCAGTACTTC
NA,TRBJ2-1,TRBV24-1,NA,CATRDHNEQFF,TGTGCCACCAGAGACCATAATGAGCAGTTCTTC
NA,TRBJ2-5,TRBV11-3,NA,CASSFSPGETQYF,TGTGCCAGCAGCTTCTCCCCCGGGGAGACCCAGTACTTC
NA,TRBJ2-7,TRBV18,TRBD2,CASSPPSGGGLSLYEQYF,TGTGCCAGCTCACCACCGTCGGGCGGGGGGCTCTCACTCTACGAGCAGTACTTC
many,TRBJ2-7,TRBV6-1,NA,CASILSAWGEQYF,TGTGCCAGCATTCTCTCCGCCTGGGGCGAGCAGTACTTC
NA,TRBJ2-2,TRBV28,NA,CASSFPGSLAGELFF,TGTGCCAGCAGTTTCCCCGGGAGTTTAGCCGGGGAGCTGTTTTTT
NA,TRBJ2-3,TRBV5-1,TRBD1,CASSRGQPADTQYF,TGCGCCAGCAGCCGGGGACAGCCCGCGGATACGCAGTATTTT
NA,TRBJ2-1,TRBV15,NA,CATSRELLTGYPEQFF,TGTGCCACCAGCAGAGAACTCTTAACAGGGTACCCTGAGCAGTTCTTC
NA,TRBJ2-5,TRBV5-4,NA,CASSLVQGRQETQYF,TGTGCCAGCAGCTTGGTCCAGGGGAGACAAGAGACCCAATACTTC
many,TRBJ2-1,TRBV30,NA,CAWSLRNEQFF,TGTGCCTGGAGTTTGAGGAATGAGCAGTTCTTC
many,TRBJ2-1,TRBV12-3/TRBV12-4,TRBD2,CASSLTSGRADEQFF,TGTGCCAGCAGTTTAACTAGCGGGAGGGCAGATGAGCAGTTCTTC
many,TRBJ2-5,TRBV6-1,TRBD2,CASSSIAGAGETQYF,TGTGCCAGCAGTTCCATAGCGGGAGCGGGAGAGACCCAGTACTTC
NA,TRBJ2-3,TRBV27,NA,CASCLWASLGTDTQYF,TGTGCCAGCTGTTTATGGGCTAGTTTAGGTACAGATACGCAGTATTTT
NA,TRBJ1-5,TRBV10-3,TRBD1,CAIAGTGLNQPQHF,TGTGCCATCGCCGGGACAGGGCTGAATCAGCCCCAGCATTTT
few,TRBJ1-2,TRBV27,NA,CASHPNIGGRYGYTF,TGTGCCAGTCACCCTAACATCGGGGGACGATATGGCTACACCTTC
few,TRBJ2-7,TRBV27,TRBD2,CASSFSSGRYYEQYF,TGTGCCAGCAGCTTCTCTAGCGGGAGGTACTACGAGCAGTACTTC
NA,TRBJ2-1,TRBV20-1,TRBD2,CSARPSGLAGGSQQFF,TGCAGTGCTAGGCCTTCGGGACTAGCGGGAGGAAGTCAGCAGTTCTTC
NA,TRBJ2-1,TRBV20-1,NA,CSASRDRNNEQFF,TGCAGTGCTAGTCGGGACCGAAACAATGAGCAGTTCTTC
few,TRBJ2-7,TRBV10-1,NA,CASSERQQAYEQYF,TGCGCCAGCAGTGAGAGACAGCAGGCCTACGAGCAGTACTTC
NA,TRBJ2-2,TRBV6-2/TRBV6-3,TRBD1,CANSSLHFGTGHTGELFF,TGTGCCAACAGCTCCCTTCATTTCGGGACAGGGCACACCGGGGAGCTGTTTTTT
many,TRBJ1-2,TRBV11-2,TRBD1,CASSLRTYSRGPYGYTF,TGTGCCAGCAGCTTACGGACGTACAGCAGGGGGCCCTATGGCTACACCTTC